This TCR beta chain was observed in a study of blood T cells in healthy people across ages. Study-level findings and limits: There were more naive CD4+ cells and higher diversity in long-lived donors than in aged donors. Naive T cell percentage showed a strong correlation with the diversity of TCR beta.

As to this clonotype: The antigen remains unidentified.

Together with a sample-barcoded 5' primer, a J-beta primer mix was included in a second PCR lasting roughly 6 to 12 cycles. TCRdb reanalysed the 5' RACE reads using MiXCR and keeps one entry per CDR3 protein. The sample lists around 650,000 distinct CDR3 sequences; less than 45% were seen once. It was around 10 milliliters of peripheral blood that were drawn from each donor. Each sample used at least 6 million PBMCs. Material for sequencing was blood. This TCR was recovered from a man older than 75 in good health.

In DNA form, the CDR3 reads TGCAGTGCTAGAGATCTGACAGGGGGTGTGAAAGATACGCAGTATTTT. Residues: CSARDLTGGVKDTQYF. The chain couples TRBV20-1 to TRBJ2-3; 9 nucleotides match TRBD1. This CDR3 is built from 16 residues. The germline gives CDR1 DFQATT, CDR2 SNEGSKA (reference sequence). The J segment lost 5 bases and the V segment lost 0 bases, leaving 9 bases of the junction unmatched.